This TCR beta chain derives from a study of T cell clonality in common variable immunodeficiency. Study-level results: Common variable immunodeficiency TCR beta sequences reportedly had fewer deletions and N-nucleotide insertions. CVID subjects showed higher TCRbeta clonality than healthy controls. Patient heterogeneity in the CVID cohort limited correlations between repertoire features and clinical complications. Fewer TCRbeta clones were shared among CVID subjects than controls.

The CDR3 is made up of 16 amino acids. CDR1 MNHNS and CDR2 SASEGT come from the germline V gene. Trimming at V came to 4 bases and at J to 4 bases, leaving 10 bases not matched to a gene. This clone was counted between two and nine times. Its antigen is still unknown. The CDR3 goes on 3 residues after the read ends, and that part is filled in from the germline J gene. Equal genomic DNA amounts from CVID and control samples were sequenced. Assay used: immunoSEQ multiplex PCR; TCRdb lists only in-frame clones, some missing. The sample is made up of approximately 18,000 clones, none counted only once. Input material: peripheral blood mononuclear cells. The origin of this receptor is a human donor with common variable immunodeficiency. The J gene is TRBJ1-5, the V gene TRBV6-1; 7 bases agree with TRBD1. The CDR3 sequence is CASSVLTGLINQPQHF. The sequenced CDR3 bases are TGTGCCAGCAGTGTACTGACAGGGCTGATTAATCAGCCC.